Listed below are T cell receptor beta chains from one sample, sequenced in a study of blood T cell repertoires in COVID-19. The data were produced by immunoSEQ multiplex PCR, yet TCRdb's version contains in-frame clones alone and is incomplete. The sample consists of about 75,000 clones, approximately 87% of them appearing once. The sequenced sample consisted of peripheral blood. The receptor set was obtained from a human donor in a cohort sampled during active COVID-19. CDR3s include the opening cysteine and the closing phenylalanine or tryptophan. D genes are given only for firm matches. Where a row states a size, it is once, few, many or the class of an expanded clone; other rows omit it.

abundance,d_gene,j_gene,v_gene,CDR3nt,CDR3aa
-,TRBD1,TRBJ2-3,TRBV7-2,TGTGCCAGCAGCTTAGCGAGCGGGACAGGGGGCTCAGATACGCAGTATTTT,CASSLASGTGGSDTQYF
-,TRBD1,TRBJ1-1,TRBV9,TGTGCCAGCAGCGTCGACAGGGGGCGGACTGAAGCTTTCTTT,CASSVDRGRTEAFF
-,TRBD1,TRBJ1-1,TRBV10-3,TGTGCCACCTGGCACCACGGGACAGGGGCCCCCAGGGGCACTGAAGCTTTCTTT,CATWHHGTGAPRGTEAFF
-,TRBD2,TRBJ2-7,TRBV27,TGTGCCAGCAGTCCAGGGACTAGCGGGAGCAGATACGAGCAGTACTTC,CASSPGTSGSRYEQYF
-,-,TRBJ1-1,TRBV5-1,TGCGCCAGCAGAGGGCAAGAAGGGGGTCATGCTTTCTTT,CASRGQEGGHAFF
-,-,TRBJ2-5,TRBV6-5,TGTGCCAGCAGTTCCCGGGACACATTAGAGACCCAGTACTTC,CASSSRDTLETQYF
-,TRBD1,TRBJ1-2,TRBV28,TGTGCCAGCACCCCGGACAGGTTCCCTACTAACTATGGCTACACCTTC,CASTPDRFPTNYGYTF
-,TRBD1,TRBJ2-1,TRBV9,TGTGCCAGCAGCGCGAGGCGACAGGGCCCCCGGGGTGATGAGCAGTTCTTC,CASSARRQGPRGDEQFF
-,TRBD1,TRBJ2-5,TRBV6-2/TRBV6-3,TGTGCCAGCAGTTACGGCGGGACAGGGATGGAGACCCAGTACTTC,CASSYGGTGMETQYF
-,TRBD1,TRBJ2-7,TRBV5-4,TGTGCCAGCAGCTCGGGACAGGGCGACGAGCAGTACTTC,CASSSGQGDEQYF
-,-,TRBJ2-7,TRBV27,TGTGCCAGCACCCCCAGGGTTGGGGACTCCTACGAGCAGTACTTC,CASTPRVGDSYEQYF
-,-,TRBJ1-2,TRBV24-1,TGTGCCACCAGTGATTTGCCGCGGGATAAAGCTAACTATGGCTACACCTTC,CATSDLPRDKANYGYTF
-,TRBD1,TRBJ1-2,TRBV19,TGTGCCAGTAGCGGGGAACCGGGACAGACTTCTTTCTATGGCTACACCTTC,CASSGEPGQTSFYGYTF
-,-,TRBJ1-2,TRBV19,TGTGCCAGTACCATGACGCAGGGGCGCGGCTACACCTTC,CASTMTQGRGYTF
-,-,TRBJ1-5,TRBV2,TGTGCCAGCAGTGAAGAGCTTGGTTGGCAGCCCCAGCATTTT,CASSEELGWQPQHF
-,TRBD1,TRBJ1-4,TRBV4-3,TGCGCCAGCAGCTCCCACAGGGGACCCGCGGAAAAACTGTTTTTT,CASSSHRGPAEKLFF
few,-,TRBJ2-3,TRBV19,TGTGCCAGTAGTACGGACTTCCCGAGACGAGATACGCAGTATTTT,CASSTDFPRRDTQYF
-,-,TRBJ2-2,TRBV2,TGTGCCAGCAAGGCGGGGACCACCAGCACCGGGGAGCTGTTTTTT,CASKAGTTSTGELFF
once,TRBD1,TRBJ2-7,TRBV5-4,TGTGCCAGCAGATCGGCTATGACAGGGACCTACGAGCAGTACTTC,CASRSAMTGTYEQYF
-,TRBD1,TRBJ2-4,TRBV2,TGTGCCAGCAGTTTTACAGGGGGTTTAGCCAAAAACATTCAGTACTTC,CASSFTGGLAKNIQYF
-,TRBD1,TRBJ2-7,TRBV7-9,TGTGCCAGCAGCTTACTTGCTGGGACAGGGAACTCCTACGAGCAGTACTTC,CASSLLAGTGNSYEQYF
-,TRBD2,TRBJ2-1,TRBV6-5,TGTGCCAGCAGCTATAGCGGGAGCTCCTACAATGAGCAGTTCTTC,CASSYSGSSYNEQFF
-,TRBD2,TRBJ2-7,TRBV7-9,TGTGCCAGCAGCCCGGGGGGGCCTCAATACTTC,CASSPGGPQYF
-,-,TRBJ2-7,TRBV3-1/TRBV3-2,TGTGCCAGCAGCCAGAACAGCCGGAATGGGGAGCAGTACTTC,CASSQNSRNGEQYF
-,TRBD2,TRBJ2-1,TRBV7-9,TGTGCCAGCAGCTTATTCCTAGCGGGGATCAATGAGCAGTTCTTC,CASSLFLAGINEQFF
-,TRBD1,TRBJ2-5,TRBV19,TGTGCCAGTAGTATAGGACTCCTAGGGACAGGGCAAGAGACCCAGTACTTC,CASSIGLLGTGQETQYF
-,TRBD2,TRBJ2-2,TRBV27,TGTGCCAGCAGTTTTCGGACTAGCGGGAGGCCGAACACCGGGGAGCTGTTTTTT,CASSFRTSGRPNTGELFF
-,TRBD1,TRBJ2-1,TRBV11-2,TGTGCCAGCGGACAGGCGAGCTACAATGAGCAGTTCTTC,CASGQASYNEQFF
-,-,TRBJ1-3,TRBV14,TGTGCCAGCAGCCAAGTTGGGGGGTTCTCTGGAAACACCATATATTTT,CASSQVGGFSGNTIYF
-,TRBD1,TRBJ2-2,TRBV30,TGTGCCTGGAGAGACAGGGAAAGGGGCGGGGAGCTGTTTTTT,CAWRDRERGGELFF
-,-,TRBJ1-1,TRBV6-6,TGTGCCAGCAGTTATTATCCTGAAGCTTTCTTT,CASSYYPEAFF
-,TRBD1,TRBJ1-3,TRBV4-1,TGCGCCAGCAGCCAGGCCTCAGGGGGTTGGACTGGAAACACCATATATTTT,CASSQASGGWTGNTIYF
-,TRBD1,TRBJ2-7,TRBV5-1,TGCGCCAGCAGCGTGACAGGGTCCGGCGAGCAGTACTTC,CASSVTGSGEQYF
-,-,TRBJ1-2,TRBV18,TGTGCCAGCTCTCCCGGACAGTACTATGGCTACACCTTC,CASSPGQYYGYTF
-,-,TRBJ2-3,TRBV14,TGTGCCAGCAGCCCCGGAATACACAGAGATACGCAGTATTTT,CASSPGIHRDTQYF
-,-,TRBJ2-1,TRBV4-2,TGTGCCAGCAGCCAGCTTCAGGGCAATTACAATGAGCAGTTCTTC,CASSQLQGNYNEQFF
once,-,TRBJ1-1,TRBV19,TGTGCCAGTAGTATTTTGCCGGGTGAAGCTTTCTTT,CASSILPGEAFF
-,-,TRBJ1-2,TRBV6-1,TGTGCCAGCAGTGAGGGGGCAAGGTATGGCTACACCTTC,CASSEGARYGYTF
once,TRBD2,TRBJ2-1,TRBV29-1,TGCAGCGTTGGACTAGCGGCCTACAATGAGCAGTTCTTC,CSVGLAAYNEQFF
-,-,TRBJ1-1,TRBV7-2,TGTGCCAGCAGCTTAGATGGCAGGGCCCGGTCTTTCTTT,CASSLDGRARSFF
-,-,TRBJ2-1,TRBV11-2,TGTGCCAGCAGCTTAGTGGTAGATTTAGTTGAGCAGTTCTTC,CASSLVVDLVEQFF
-,-,TRBJ2-1,TRBV28,TGTGCCAGCAGTTTAAATCAGCGGAGTAACAATGAGCAGTTCTTC,CASSLNQRSNNEQFF
-,TRBD2,TRBJ2-3,TRBV5-1,TGCGCCAGCCGACTAGCGGGGGGGCCAGATACGCAGTATTTT,CASRLAGGPDTQYF
-,TRBD2,TRBJ2-3,TRBV5-5,TGTGCCAGCAGCTTGTTTCTTAGCGGGGGGCCCACAGATACGCAGTATTTT,CASSLFLSGGPTDTQYF
-,-,TRBJ1-5,TRBV7-2,TGTGCCAGCAGCGCACAGGGCACCAGCAATCAGCCCCAGCATTTT,CASSAQGTSNQPQHF
-,TRBD1,TRBJ1-1,TRBV6-1,TGTGCCAGCAGTGTTCTCAGGGGGAACTGGCGAATGAACACTGAAGCTTTCTTT,CASSVLRGNWRMNTEAFF
few,-,TRBJ1-3,TRBV19,TGTGCCAGTAGTATTTCCCAGGGAAGGGCCCTTGGAAACACCATATATTTT,CASSISQGRALGNTIYF
-,-,TRBJ2-2,TRBV10-2,TGCGCCAGCAGTGATTTTGGAGTTGGTTCCGGGGAGCTGTTTTTT,CASSDFGVGSGELFF
-,TRBD2,TRBJ2-7,TRBV28,TGTGCCAGCAACCGCGGGAGCTACGAGCAGTACTTC,CASNRGSYEQYF
-,-,TRBJ2-3,TRBV29-1,TGCAGCGTTCTCGGGGACACAGATACGCAGTATTTT,CSVLGDTDTQYF
-,TRBD2,TRBJ2-5,TRBV9,TGTGCCAGCAGCGTATTCGGGGGGGCTTTCCAAGAGACCCAGTACTTC,CASSVFGGAFQETQYF
-,-,TRBJ2-3,TRBV4-1,TGCGCCAGCAGCCAACGGACAGCCGCAGATACGCAGTATTTT,CASSQRTAADTQYF
-,TRBD1,TRBJ2-7,TRBV19,TGTGCCAGTAGACGTTCCGGGACAGGGGTCGGGGAGCAGTACTTC,CASRRSGTGVGEQYF
-,TRBD1,TRBJ2-4,TRBV29-1,TGCAGCGTTGAAGGAGGGGGCTTTCGCAACATTCAGTACTTC,CSVEGGGFRNIQYF
-,TRBD1,TRBJ2-7,TRBV29-1,TGCAGCGCCGCCCAGGGGGCAGGATCCTACGAGCAGTACTTC,CSAAQGAGSYEQYF
-,-,TRBJ2-2,TRBV6-6,TGTGCCAGCAGTTACCAGCGCCCCAACACCGGGGAGCTGTTTTTT,CASSYQRPNTGELFF
once,-,TRBJ2-6,TRBV7-2,TGTGCCAGCAGCCCCCCCGGCAGGGTACTACGTGGGGCCAACGTCCTGACTTTC,CASSPPGRVLRGANVLTF
-,TRBD1,TRBJ2-3,TRBV5-6,TGTGCCAGCAGCCTTAGGACAGGTAGCACAGATACGCAGTATTTT,CASSLRTGSTDTQYF
once,-,TRBJ1-6,TRBV28,TGTGCCAGCACTCCCTTACGGCGGGCGGCCTATAATTCACCCCTCCACTTT,CASTPLRRAAYNSPLHF
-,-,TRBJ2-7,TRBV5-1,TGCGCCAGCAGCTTGGAAACAGGGAAAGTGGGCGAGCAGTACTTC,CASSLETGKVGEQYF